This TCR beta chain was captured in a study of metastatic and nonmetastatic thyroid tumors (TCRdb year 2020). Turning to the overall study: Repertoires from peripheral blood and from tumor or nodule tissue samples of malignant and benign thyroid patients were compared. Study-wide conclusions, independent of this receptor: In both blood and tumor samples, TCR beta diversity was reported to be significantly higher in malignant tumors than in benign nodules.

No patient had received any treatment before thyroid surgery. Using T-cell receptor beta sequencing, the researchers looked back retrospectively at clinical samples from patients, gathered between about 2011 and 2019. There are many counts of this clone. Its antigen remains unidentified. No quality values exist for individual bases; no much larger clone is one base distant. The cysteine opens and the phenylalanine closes a CDR3 of 14 amino acids. Only the CDR3 part of the read is kept: 42 bases, read in frame from the first base. For this chain, trimming is 7 bases at the V end and 4 bases at the J end, and the number of junction bases without a gene match is 10. Taken from the germline V gene, the CDR1 and CDR2 loops are MDHEN and SYDVKM. Library preparation used PCR. The instrument given in TCRdb is Illumina HiSeq 4000. High-throughput sequencing was used to profile the TCR beta-chain CDR3 region of every patient. The study's own analysis went as follows. A classifier to discriminate distant-metastatic papillary thyroid cancer patients was built from CDR3 differences across clinicopathological groups. To measure repertoire diversity the researchers used the Shannon index, while the Morisita-Horn index served to gauge how similar the tumor and blood repertoires were. TCRdb reworked the public reads: Q25 trimming with fastp, MiXCR clone assembly, productive beta chains retained. The V and J calls here are based on TCRdb, not the publication. Here the sample has under 100,000 clones; 8% to 9.5% occur a single time. The ten biggest clones cover 8.8% of the sample.

The chain is made from TRBV28 and TRBJ2-7; 7 bases in the junction line up with TRBD2. The TCR originated in a female donor with papillary thyroid cancer or a benign thyroid nodule (not recorded which). Some clones in this sample may be carry-over from other donors' samples. Sequencing was performed on blood. For the CDR3, the sequence is CASTPAPGLYEQYF. Here is the DNA: TGTGCCAGCACCCCAGCCCCGGGACTATACGAGCAGTACTTC.